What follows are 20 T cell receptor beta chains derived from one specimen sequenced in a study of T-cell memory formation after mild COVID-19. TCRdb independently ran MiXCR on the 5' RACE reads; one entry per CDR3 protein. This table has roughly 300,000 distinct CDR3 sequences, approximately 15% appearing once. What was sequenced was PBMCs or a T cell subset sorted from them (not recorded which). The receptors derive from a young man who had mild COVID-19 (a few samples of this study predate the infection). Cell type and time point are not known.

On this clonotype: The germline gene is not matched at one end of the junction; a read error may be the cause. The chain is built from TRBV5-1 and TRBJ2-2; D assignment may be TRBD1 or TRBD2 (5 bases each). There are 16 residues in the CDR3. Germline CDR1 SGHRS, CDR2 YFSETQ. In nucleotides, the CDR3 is TGCGCCATCAGCCCCACCGGGACGGCAAACACCGGGGAGCTGTTTTTT. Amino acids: CAISPTGTANTGELFF.

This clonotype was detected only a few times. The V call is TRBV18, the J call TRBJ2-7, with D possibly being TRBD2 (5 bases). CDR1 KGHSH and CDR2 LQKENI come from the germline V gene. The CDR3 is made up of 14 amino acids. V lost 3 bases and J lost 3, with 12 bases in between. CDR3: CASSPGPDYYEQYF. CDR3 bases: TGTGCCAGCTCACCTGGCCCAGACTACTACGAGCAGTACTTC.

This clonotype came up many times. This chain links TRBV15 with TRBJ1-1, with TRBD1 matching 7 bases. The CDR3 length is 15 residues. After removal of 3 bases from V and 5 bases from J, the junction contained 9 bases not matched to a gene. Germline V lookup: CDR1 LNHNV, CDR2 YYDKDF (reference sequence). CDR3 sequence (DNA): TGTGCCACCAGCAGTCATGAGGGGGCAGGGACTGAAGCTTTCTTT. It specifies CATSSHEGAGTEAFF.

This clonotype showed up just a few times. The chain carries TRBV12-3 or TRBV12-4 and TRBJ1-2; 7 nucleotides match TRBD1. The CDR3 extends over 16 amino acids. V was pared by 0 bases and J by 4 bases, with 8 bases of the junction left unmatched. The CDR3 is CASSLALAGGGYGYTF. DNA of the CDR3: TGTGCCAGCAGTTTAGCGCTCGCAGGGGGGGGCTATGGCTACACCTTC.

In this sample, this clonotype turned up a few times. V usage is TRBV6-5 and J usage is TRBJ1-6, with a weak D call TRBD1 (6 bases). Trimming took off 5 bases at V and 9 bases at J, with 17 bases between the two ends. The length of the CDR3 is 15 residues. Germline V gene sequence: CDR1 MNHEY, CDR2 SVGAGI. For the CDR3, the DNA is TGTGCCAGCAGTCCAAGTTCTCGGGGGGCTTCACCCCTCCACTTT. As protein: CASSPSSRGASPLHF.

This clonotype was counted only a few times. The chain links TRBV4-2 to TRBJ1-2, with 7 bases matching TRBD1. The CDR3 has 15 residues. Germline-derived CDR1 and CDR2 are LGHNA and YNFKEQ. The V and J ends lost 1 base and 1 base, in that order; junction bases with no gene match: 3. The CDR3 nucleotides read TGTGCCAGCAGCCAAGTGGGACAGAGTAACTATGGCTACACCTTC. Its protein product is CASSQVGQSNYGYTF.

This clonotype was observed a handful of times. The CDR3 region has the DNA TGTGCCAGCGGACGAGGGGACGCTCAATCCTACGAGCAGTACGTC. Protein sequence: CASGRGDAQSYEQYV. The chain uses TRBV27 and TRBJ2-7, with D possibly called TRBD1 or TRBD2 (5 bases each). The CDR3 is 15 residues long. V lost 8 bases and J 1 base, leaving 18 bases between the germline ends. Germline-derived CDR1 and CDR2 are MNHEY and SMNVEV (reference sequence).

The CDR3 spells CASSLDGAGQFF. The CDR3 DNA reads as TGTGCCAGCAGCTTAGATGGAGCCGGGCAGTTCTTC. The chain couples TRBV11-2 to TRBJ2-1; D is unclear. V lost 0 bases, J lost 12 bases, and 9 bases lay in between. The CDR3 has 12 residues. Per the germline V gene, CDR1 is SGHAT and CDR2 is FQNNGV.

The CDR3 protein is CASSPGTGGEQYV. The CDR3 DNA reads TGTGCCAGCAGCCCCGGGACAGGGGGCGAGCAGTACGTC. The chain uses TRBV7-9 and TRBJ2-7; 11 nucleotides agree with TRBD1. Unmatched junction bases numbered 3, after V lost 5 bases and J lost 6 bases. CDR3 length: 13 residues. CDR1 and CDR2 (germline): SEHNR, FQNEAQ (reference sequence).

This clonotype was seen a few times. Here the CDR3 DNA reads TGTGCCAGCAGCTTAGTGACGAACCGGGACAGGGTCCCCAATAACTATGGCTACACCTTC. It codes for CASSLVTNRDRVPNNYGYTF. The J gene is TRBJ1-2, the V gene TRBV7-9, with TRBD1 matching 9 bases. Per the germline V gene, CDR1 is SEHNR and CDR2 is FQNEAQ (reference sequence). The V segment lost 1 base and the J segment 1 base; nucleotides outside the gene matches: 16. The CDR3 covers 20 residues. The full variable domain, in which reference TRBV7-9 and TRBJ1-2 provide the parts outside the CDR3, is DTGVSQNPRHKITKRGQNVTFRCDPISEHNRLYWYRQTLGQGPEFLTYFQNEAQLEKSRLLSDRFSAERPKGSFSTLEIQRTEQGDSAMYLCASSLVTNRDRVPNNYGYTFGSGTRLTVV.

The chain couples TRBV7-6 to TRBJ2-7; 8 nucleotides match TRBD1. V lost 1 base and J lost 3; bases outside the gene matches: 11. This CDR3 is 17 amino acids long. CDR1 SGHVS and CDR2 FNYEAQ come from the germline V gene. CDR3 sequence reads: CASSLGGTGAPIYEQYF. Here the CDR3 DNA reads TGTGCCAGCAGCTTAGGTGGGACAGGCGCTCCGATCTACGAGCAGTACTTC.

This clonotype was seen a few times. The chain's CDR3 is CASSLGRLPYGYTF. The CDR3, as DNA: TGTGCCAGCAGCTTGGGACGACTCCCTTATGGCTACACCTTC. The chain couples TRBV7-2 to TRBJ1-2; a weak D match, TRBD1 (5 bases). Germline loops: CDR1 SGHTA, CDR2 FQGNSA. This CDR3 comprises 14 residues. V lost 3 bases, J lost 5 bases, and 13 bases lay in between.

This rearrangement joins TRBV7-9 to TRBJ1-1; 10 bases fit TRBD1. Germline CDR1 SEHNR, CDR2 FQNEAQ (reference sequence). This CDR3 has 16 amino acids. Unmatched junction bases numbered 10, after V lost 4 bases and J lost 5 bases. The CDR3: CASSSTTGGILTEAFF. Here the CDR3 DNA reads TGTGCCAGCAGCTCGACGACAGGGGGCATCTTGACTGAAGCTTTCTTT.

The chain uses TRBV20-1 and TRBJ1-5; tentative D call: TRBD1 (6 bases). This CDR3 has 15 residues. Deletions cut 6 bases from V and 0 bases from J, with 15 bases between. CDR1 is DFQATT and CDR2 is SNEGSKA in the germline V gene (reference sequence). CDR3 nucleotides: TGCAGTGCCGACGGACAGCCGGATAGCAATCAGCCCCAGCATTTT. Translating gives CSADGQPDSNQPQHF.

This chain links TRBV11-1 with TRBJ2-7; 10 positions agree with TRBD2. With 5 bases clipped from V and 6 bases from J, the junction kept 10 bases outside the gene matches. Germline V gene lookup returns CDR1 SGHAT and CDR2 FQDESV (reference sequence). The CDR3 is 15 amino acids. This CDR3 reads CASSVMGLALSEQYV. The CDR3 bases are TGTGCCAGCAGCGTGATGGGACTAGCGCTCTCCGAGCAGTACGTC.

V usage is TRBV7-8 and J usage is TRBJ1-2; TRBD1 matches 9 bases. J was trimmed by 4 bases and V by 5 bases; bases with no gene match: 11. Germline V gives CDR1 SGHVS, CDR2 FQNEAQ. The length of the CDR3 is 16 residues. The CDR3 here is CASSNQPGQGTYGYTF. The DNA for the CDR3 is TGTGCCAGCAGCAACCAACCGGGACAGGGTACCTATGGCTACACCTTC. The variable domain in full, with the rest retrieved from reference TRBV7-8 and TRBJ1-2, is GAGVSQSPRYKVAKRGQDVALRCDPISGHVSLFWYQQALGQGPEFLTYFQNEAQLDKSGLPSDRFFAERPEGSVSTLKIQRTQQEDSAVYLCASSNQPGQGTYGYTFGSGTRLTVV.

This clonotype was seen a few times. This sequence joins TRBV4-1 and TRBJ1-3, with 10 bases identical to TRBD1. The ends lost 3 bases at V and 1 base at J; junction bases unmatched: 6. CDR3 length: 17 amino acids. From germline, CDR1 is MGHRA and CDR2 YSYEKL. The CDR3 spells CASSQPRDRGSGNTIYF. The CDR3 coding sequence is TGCGCCAGCAGCCAGCCGAGGGACAGGGGATCTGGAAACACCATATATTTT.

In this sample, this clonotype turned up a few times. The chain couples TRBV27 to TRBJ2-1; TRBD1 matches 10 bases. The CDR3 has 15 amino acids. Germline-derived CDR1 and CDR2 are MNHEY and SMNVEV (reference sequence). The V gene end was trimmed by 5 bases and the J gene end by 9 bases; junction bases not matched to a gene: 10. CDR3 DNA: TGTGCCAGCAGTCGGTCGGGACAGGGGAGGAGTGAGCAGTTCTTC. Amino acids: CASSRSGQGRSEQFF.

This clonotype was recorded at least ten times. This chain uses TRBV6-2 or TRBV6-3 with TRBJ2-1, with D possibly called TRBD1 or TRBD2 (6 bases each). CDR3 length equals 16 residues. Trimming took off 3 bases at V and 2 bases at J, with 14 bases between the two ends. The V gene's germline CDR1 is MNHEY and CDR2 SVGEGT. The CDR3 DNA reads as TGTGCCAGCAGTTATTGGGGGGCGGAGGCCTACAATGAGCAGTTCTTC. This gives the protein CASSYWGAEAYNEQFF.

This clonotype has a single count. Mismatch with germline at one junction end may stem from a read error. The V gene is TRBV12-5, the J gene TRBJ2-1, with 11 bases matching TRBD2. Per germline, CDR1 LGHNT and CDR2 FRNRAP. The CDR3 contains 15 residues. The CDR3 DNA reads TGTGCTAGTGGTTATAGCGGGGGGGTAGATGGTGAGCAGATCTTC. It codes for CASGYSGGVDGEQIF.